Below, 32 T cell receptor beta chains from the same sample are listed, as sequenced in a study of T-cell memory formation after mild COVID-19. Each CDR3 protein gets one entry after TCRdb re-called the 5' RACE reads with MiXCR. Counted here are about 110,000 distinct CDR3 sequences, over 10% occurring once; the ten biggest clones make up under 30%. The source material was PBMCs or a T cell subset sorted from them (not recorded which). These receptors were taken from an adult woman who had mild COVID-19 (a few samples of this study predate the infection). Cell type and time point are not known.

This clonotype has only a few counts. The rearrangement joins TRBV24-1 to TRBJ2-1, with a tentative D call TRBD1 (6 bases). Looked up from germline, CDR1 is KGHDR and CDR2 is SFDVKD. Between the trimmed V and J ends, which lost 5 bases and 8 bases, there was a span of 9 bases. The CDR3 contains 12 residues. The CDR3 DNA follows: TGTGCCACCAGTGCCAGGGGCGATGAGCAGTTCTTC. Its translation is CATSARGDEQFF.

This clonotype has a handful of counts. The chain couples TRBV5-1 to TRBJ2-5; a weak D match, TRBD1 (6 bases). The V gene's germline CDR1 is SGHRS and CDR2 YFSETQ. CDR3 length: 13 amino acids. V was pared by 4 bases and J by 1 base, with 8 bases between. The CDR3 is CASSQGLQETQYF. In DNA, the CDR3 is TGCGCCAGCAGCCAGGGGCTCCAAGAGACCCAGTACTTC.

The chain carries TRBV9 and TRBJ2-2; perhaps TRBD1 as D (5 bases). This CDR3 comprises 11 residues. Germline V gene data show CDR1 as SGDLS and CDR2 as YYNGEE. Trimming cost V 7 bases and J 6 bases, with 7 bases left between them. The chain's CDR3 is CASQGSGELFF. Written as DNA, the CDR3 is TGTGCCAGCCAGGGTTCCGGGGAGCTGTTTTTT.

This clonotype came up a few times. This CDR3 is CASSQGKGYTEAFF. Written as DNA, the CDR3 is TGCGCCAGCAGCCAAGGGAAAGGATACACTGAAGCTTTCTTT. The chain uses TRBV4-1 and TRBJ1-1; D not resolved. The CDR3 has 14 residues. CDR1 is MGHRA and CDR2 is YSYEKL in the germline V gene. V was trimmed by 1 base and J by 3 bases, leaving 9 bases between them.

The chain recombines TRBV6-2 or TRBV6-3 with TRBJ1-6; a possible D gene is TRBD1 (6 bases). Trimming pared 2 bases from V and 9 bases from J, leaving 14 bases between. In germline, CDR1 is MNHEY, CDR2 SVGEGT. The CDR3 length is 15 residues. In nucleotides, the CDR3 is TGTGCCAGCAGTTACGGCCAGGCGACAGGTTCACCCCTCCACTTT. It is translated as CASSYGQATGSPLHF.

V and J are TRBV27 and TRBJ2-5; 9 nucleotides align to TRBD2. Germline V gives CDR1 MNHEY, CDR2 SMNVEV (reference sequence). V was pared by 0 bases and J by 1 base, with 3 bases of the junction left unmatched. The CDR3 extends over 16 amino acids. The CDR3 spells CASSLSPAGGQETQYF. The DNA for the CDR3 is TGTGCCAGCAGTTTATCACCAGCGGGGGGCCAAGAGACCCAGTACTTC.

This clonotype was detected a few times. V is TRBV4-2 and J is TRBJ2-3, with TRBD2 identical over 7 bases. CDR3 length: 16 residues. The J segment lost 3 bases and the V segment lost 2 bases, leaving 8 bases of the junction unmatched. Germline V gene data show CDR1 as LGHNA and CDR2 as YNFKEQ. CDR3 coding DNA: TGTGCCAGCAGCCAATTAGAAGCGGGGTCGACAGATACGCAGTATTTT. Protein product: CASSQLEAGSTDTQYF.

This chain links TRBV4-1 with TRBJ1-1; possible D gene TRBD1, 5 bases. CDR1 is MGHRA, CDR2 YSYEKL, per germline. Trimming stripped 0 bases from V and 4 bases from J, with 18 bases between. The CDR3 spans 17 residues. CDR3 coding DNA: TGCGCCAGCAGCCAAGATCCGCCAGGGAGGATCGGCACTGAAGCTTTCTTT. This encodes CASSQDPPGRIGTEAFF.

In this sample, this clonotype turned up a few times. This rearrangement joins TRBV5-1 to TRBJ2-7; 10 bases agree with TRBD1. Trimming cost V 0 bases and J 3 bases; bases outside gene matches: 3. Germline-derived CDR1 and CDR2 are SGHRS and YFSETQ. CDR3 length equals 15 residues. The CDR3 sequence: CASSLADRGHYEQYF. CDR3 DNA: TGCGCCAGCAGCTTGGCAGACAGGGGGCACTACGAGCAGTACTTC. Full variable domain (missing parts from reference TRBV5-1 and TRBJ2-7): KAGVTQTPRYLIKTRGQQVTLSCSPISGHRSVSWYQQTPGQGLQFLFEYFSETQRNKGNFPGRFSGRQFSNSRSEMNVSTLELGDSALYLCASSLADRGHYEQYFGPGTRLTVT.

In this sample, this clonotype turned up a few times. One end of the junction fails to match germline, which may point to a read error. This chain links TRBV30 with TRBJ2-7, with D perhaps matching TRBD2 (6 bases). CDR1 is GTSNPN, CDR2 SVGIG, per germline (reference sequence). CDR3 length: 11 residues. This CDR3 reads CACRDSDEQYF. For the CDR3, the DNA is TGTGCCTGCCGGGACTCCGACGAGCAGTACTTC.

This clonotype was seen a few times. V usage is TRBV7-9 and J usage is TRBJ1-2, with 9 bases aligning to TRBD1. The J segment lost 4 bases and the V segment lost 5 bases, leaving 8 bases of the junction unmatched. The CDR3 contains 15 residues. Per the germline V gene, CDR1 is SEHNR and CDR2 is FQNEAQ (reference sequence). The CDR3 DNA follows: TGTGCCAGCAGCAGGACGGGACAGGGTCTCTATGGCTACACCTTC. It specifies CASSRTGQGLYGYTF.

This chain links TRBV24-1 with TRBJ2-1; tentative D call: TRBD1 (6 bases). Germline values: CDR1 KGHDR, CDR2 SFDVKD. The V end was cut by 4 bases, the J end by 7 bases, with 16 bases between. The CDR3 length is 15 residues. The CDR3 reads CATSDFTGLNNEQFF. DNA of the CDR3: TGTGCCACCAGTGACTTCACAGGGTTGAATAATGAGCAGTTCTTC.

The genes are TRBV20-1 and TRBJ1-5; D unresolved. Germline V gene data show CDR1 as DFQATT and CDR2 as SNEGSKA (reference sequence). V was trimmed by 1 base and J by 0 bases, leaving 13 bases between them. This CDR3 has 16 amino acids. CDR3 nucleotides: TGCAGTGCTAGAGTAAGGACTGATACTAGCAATCAGCCCCAGCATTTT. It translates to CSARVRTDTSNQPQHF.

The J gene is TRBJ2-7, the V gene TRBV13; possibly TRBD1 for D (5 bases). Trimming took 3 bases from V and 0 from J, leaving 9 bases between them. Germline-derived CDR1 and CDR2 are PRHDT and FYEKMQ (reference sequence). The CDR3 consists of 14 residues. CDR3 nucleotides: TGTGCCAGCAGCTTTTCCGACAGCTCCTACGAGCAGTACTTC. Protein: CASSFSDSSYEQYF.

The V call is TRBV29-1, the J call TRBJ1-2; no definite D call. The CDR3 runs to 13 residues. Trimming stripped 5 bases from V and 0 bases from J, with 10 bases between. Germline V gene sequence: CDR1 SQVTM, CDR2 ANQGSEA. In DNA form, the CDR3 reads TGCAGCGTTTCTCAGAGCCCTAACTATGGCTACACCTTC. This codes for CSVSQSPNYGYTF.

This chain joins TRBV20-1 and TRBJ2-1; 8 bases line up with TRBD2. Germline V CDR1 and CDR2: DFQATT, SNEGSKA (reference sequence). V gave up 2 bases and J gave up 4 bases; unmatched junction bases: 7. The CDR3 loop spans 15 amino acids. The CDR3 sequence: CSARQAQRGYNEQFF. The CDR3 nucleotides read TGCAGTGCTAGACAGGCCCAGCGGGGGTACAATGAGCAGTTCTTC.

There are a few counts of this clonotype. The V and J genes are TRBV10-3 and TRBJ2-1; either TRBD1 or TRBD2 may supply D (6 bases each). Trimming shortened V by 4 bases and J by 4 bases, and 17 bases separated the two germline ends. Germline CDR1 is ENHRY and CDR2 is SYGVKD. The CDR3 loop spans 16 amino acids. CDR3 region: CAISAFGGGTYNEQFF. Written as DNA, the CDR3 is TGTGCCATCAGTGCCTTCGGAGGGGGGACTTACAATGAGCAGTTCTTC.

The J gene is TRBJ2-3, the V gene TRBV19; D may be TRBD2 (6 bases). The length of the CDR3 is 16 residues. CDR1 LNHDA and CDR2 SQIVND come from the germline V gene (reference sequence). Trimming removed 3 bases from V and 0 bases from J, with 13 bases in between. DNA of the CDR3: TGTGCCAGTAGTATCCGTGGTAGCGGAAGCACAGATACGCAGTATTTT. It yields the protein CASSIRGSGSTDTQYF.

The DNA of the CDR3 is TGCGCCAGCAGCTGGGGGACAGGAGTCTCCTACGAGCAGTACTTC. Translating it yields CASSWGTGVSYEQYF. The chain employs TRBV5-1 and TRBJ2-7, with 8 bases matching TRBD1. Germline V gene data show CDR1 as SGHRS and CDR2 as YFSETQ. The CDR3 runs to 15 residues. The V gene end was trimmed by 3 bases and the J gene end by 0 bases; junction bases not matched to a gene: 5.

This clonotype was counted ten times or more. The V and J genes are TRBV7-6 and TRBJ2-3; 7 nucleotides match TRBD2. The CDR3 is 15 residues long. The V gene end was trimmed by 5 bases and the J gene end by 4 bases; junction bases not matched to a gene: 9. Germline lookup yields CDR1 SGHVS and CDR2 FNYEAQ. The CDR3 sequence: CASSPQRGLADTQYF. CDR3 nucleotides: TGTGCCAGCAGCCCCCAGCGGGGCCTCGCAGATACGCAGTATTTT.

In this sample, this clonotype turned up a few times. The chain employs TRBV7-8 and TRBJ2-1; D is possibly TRBD1 (6 bases). Trimming pared 1 base from V and 6 bases from J, leaving 19 bases between. This CDR3 has 17 amino acids. CDR1 is SGHVS and CDR2 is FQNEAQ in the germline V gene. CDR3 sequence: CASSLEVAGAFSNEQFF. The CDR3 DNA follows: TGTGCCAGCAGCTTAGAGGTGGCAGGGGCTTTCAGCAATGAGCAGTTCTTC.

This clonotype was seen a few times. The chain uses TRBV5-6 and TRBJ2-3; a weak D match, TRBD1 (5 bases). Germline CDR1 reads SGHDT; CDR2 reads YYEEEE. Trimming pared 0 bases from V and 5 bases from J, leaving 7 bases between. This CDR3 has 13 residues. This CDR3 reads CASSLAQGDTQYF. The CDR3 coding sequence is TGTGCCAGCAGCTTGGCCCAGGGAGATACGCAGTATTTT.

This clonotype turned up a few times. The chain is built from TRBV3-1 and TRBJ2-1, with 10 bases fitting TRBD2. CDR3 length: 15 residues. Germline trimming cut 4 bases from V and 5 bases from J; bases unmatched to any gene: 5. The germline V gene encodes CDR1 LGHDT and CDR2 YNNKEL (reference sequence). In DNA, the CDR3 is TGTGCCAGCAGCCCTAGCGGGGGTCACCACAATGAGCAGTTCTTC. Translated: CASSPSGGHHNEQFF.

This clonotype was counted ten times or more. The chain links TRBV7-9 to TRBJ2-7; tentative D call: TRBD1 (5 bases). CDR3 size: 13 residues. Germline CDR1 is SEHNR and CDR2 is FQNEAQ (reference sequence). Trimming took 4 bases from V and 2 from J, leaving 9 bases between them. In DNA, the CDR3 is TGTGCCAGCAGCTCCAGGGAAACCTACGAGCAGTACTTC. Protein sequence: CASSSRETYEQYF.

This clonotype was counted between two and nine times. This rearrangement joins TRBV20-1 to TRBJ1-5; perhaps TRBD1 as D (5 bases). In germline, CDR1 is DFQATT, CDR2 SNEGSKA (reference sequence). This CDR3 has 15 amino acids. V lost 1 base, J lost 0 bases, and 10 bases lay in between. The CDR3 reads CSARGSGNSNQPQHF. In DNA form, the CDR3 reads TGCAGTGCTAGAGGCTCAGGGAATAGCAATCAGCCCCAGCATTTT.

The chain links TRBV7-9 to TRBJ2-3; 8 positions agree with TRBD2. V trimming: 5 bases; J trimming: 0 bases; junction bases outside the gene matches: 10. The germline CDR1 and CDR2 sequences are SEHNR and FQNEAQ (reference sequence). CDR3 length: 17 residues. CDR3 sequence reads: CASSPRSGGYSTDTQYF. The CDR3 nucleotides are TGTGCCAGCAGCCCAAGGAGCGGGGGCTATAGCACAGATACGCAGTATTTT. The complete variable domain, with remaining parts taken from reference TRBV7-9 and TRBJ2-3, reads DTGVSQNPRHKITKRGQNVTFRCDPISEHNRLYWYRQTLGQGPEFLTYFQNEAQLEKSRLLSDRFSAERPKGSFSTLEIQRTEQGDSAMYLCASSPRSGGYSTDTQYFGPGTRLTVL.

V and J are TRBV3-1 and TRBJ2-5; 10 nucleotides agree with TRBD2. The CDR3 runs 17 residues. Unmatched junction bases numbered 9, after V lost 4 bases and J lost 1 base. Germline V gene data show CDR1 as LGHDT and CDR2 as YNNKEL (reference sequence). The CDR3 here is CASSRALAGAFQETQYF. DNA for the CDR3: TGTGCCAGCAGCCGGGCCCTAGCGGGGGCCTTCCAAGAGACCCAGTACTTC.

V usage is TRBV20-1 and J usage is TRBJ1-5, with D possibly being TRBD1 (5 bases). V was clipped by 4 bases and J by 0 bases, with 13 bases between them. Germline V gene data show CDR1 as DFQATT and CDR2 as SNEGSKA (reference sequence). The CDR3 length is 15 residues. CDR3 sequence (DNA): TGCAGTGCTAATAGACAGCTGTATAGCAATCAGCCCCAGCATTTT. It encodes CSANRQLYSNQPQHF.

This clonotype was counted a few times. The chain employs TRBV12-5 and TRBJ2-1; D remains ambiguous. The germline gives CDR1 LGHNT, CDR2 FRNRAP. Between the trimmed V and J ends, which lost 5 bases and 3 bases, there was a span of 8 bases. The CDR3 is made up of 13 amino acids. CDR3 bases: TGTGCTAGTGGTCAAGAACTCTACAATGAGCAGTTCTTC. It yields the protein CASGQELYNEQFF. The full variable domain, with the rest looked up from reference TRBV12-5 and TRBJ2-1, is DARVTQTPRHKVTEMGQEVTMRCQPILGHNTVFWYRQTMMQGLELLAYFRNRAPLDDSGMPKDRFSAEMPDATLATLKIQPSEPRDSAVYFCASGQELYNEQFFGPGTRLTVL.

This clonotype was seen only a few times. The CDR3 DNA reads TGCAGCGTTGCGGATTTGGCAGGACCAGTGGATTTCTTC. It specifies CSVADLAGPVDFF. V usage is TRBV29-1 and J usage is TRBJ2-1; D remains ambiguous. There are 13 residues in the CDR3. Germline loops: CDR1 SQVTM, CDR2 ANQGSEA. V was shortened by 4 bases and J by 16 bases, with 23 bases between the two germline ends.

This chain joins TRBV13 and TRBJ1-2, with a tentative D call TRBD1 (5 bases). With 4 bases removed from V and 0 bases from J, the gap between germline ends came to 15 bases. CDR1 is PRHDT, CDR2 FYEKMQ, per germline (reference sequence). This CDR3 contains 16 residues. CDR3 region: CASSSGESPANYGYTF. CDR3 nucleotide sequence: TGTGCCAGCAGCTCGGGGGAGTCGCCAGCTAACTATGGCTACACCTTC.

In this sample, this clonotype turned up a few times. The chain combines TRBV4-2 with TRBJ1-6, with D perhaps TRBD1 (5 bases). CDR3 length: 15 amino acids. The ends were cut back, 0 bases at V and 11 bases at J, with 14 bases in the middle. CDR1 and CDR2 (germline): LGHNA, YNFKEQ. CDR3 loop: CASSQDPGVGAPLHF. The CDR3 DNA sequence: TGTGCCAGCAGCCAAGATCCGGGGGTAGGGGCACCCCTCCACTTT.